What follows are 23 T cell receptor beta chains derived from one specimen sequenced in a study of cytomegalovirus exposure and HLA in healthy donors. The PCR ran on 60 Vbeta and 13 Jbeta primers. Measured with immunoSEQ multiplex PCR; TCRdb has only the in-frame clones, and not every one. The table shows 45,000 to 70,000 clones, with 65% to 85% occurring only once. The sequencing input was PBMCs. These receptors came from a man in his thirties or forties in good health and CMV-seronegative.

This clone was observed a handful of times. The chain joins TRBV4-1 to TRBJ2-2, with a tentative D call TRBD1 (6 bases). Germline lookup yields CDR1 MGHRA and CDR2 YSYEKL. Trimming shortened V by 3 bases and J by 3 bases, and 11 bases separated the two germline ends. The CDR3 totals 15 residues. In nucleotides, the CDR3 is TGCGCCAGCAGCCAGAAACAGGGTGACACCGGGGAGCTGTTTTTT. Translated: CASSQKQGDTGELFF.

This chain joins TRBV5-5 and TRBJ2-6; a possible D gene is TRBD2 (6 bases). Germline values: CDR1 SGHKS, CDR2 YYEKEE (reference sequence). There are 18 residues in the CDR3. Trimming took 0 bases from V and 0 from J, leaving 13 bases between them. CDR3 bases: TGTGCCAGCAGCTTGGATGGGACTGAAATCTCTGGGGCCAACGTCCTGACTTTC. Amino acid sequence: CASSLDGTEISGANVLTF.

CDR3 DNA: TGTGCCAGCAGCTTTCGGACTAGCGGGATTAACACAGATACGCAGTATTTT. As protein: CASSFRTSGINTDTQYF. V is TRBV5-6 and J is TRBJ2-3, with TRBD2 matching 12 bases. This CDR3 comprises 17 residues. Germline CDR1 reads SGHDT; CDR2 reads YYEEEE. The V and J ends lost 2 bases and 2 bases, in that order; junction bases with no gene match: 6.

The chain links TRBV18 to TRBJ1-2, with 7 bases identical to TRBD1. The CDR3 sequence is 14 residues long. The V gene end was trimmed by 0 bases and the J gene end by 7 bases; junction bases not matched to a gene: 5. Germline V gene lookup returns CDR1 KGHSH and CDR2 LQKENI. The CDR3 DNA reads TGTGCCAGCTCACCACCGACAGGGAAACGTGGCTACACCTTC. Protein sequence: CASSPPTGKRGYTF.

The chain couples TRBV4-2 to TRBJ1-6, with 7 nucleotides matching TRBD1. The V segment lost 4 bases and the J segment 9 bases; nucleotides outside the gene matches: 9. Germline values: CDR1 LGHNA, CDR2 YNFKEQ. This CDR3 has 15 amino acids. CDR3 sequence: CASSRTGTVGSPLHF. The CDR3 DNA sequence: TGTGCCAGCAGCCGGACCGGGACAGTGGGTTCACCCCTCCACTTT.

The J gene is TRBJ2-7, the V gene TRBV5-1; 7 bases match TRBD2. J was trimmed by 3 bases and V by 0 bases; bases with no gene match: 6. Germline V gene data show CDR1 as SGHRS and CDR2 as YFSETQ. This CDR3 is built from 15 residues. The CDR3 bases are TGCGCCAGCAGCTTGGTGTCTAGCGGAAGCTACGAGCAGTACTTC. Its protein product is CASSLVSSGSYEQYF.

The chain recombines TRBV21-1 with TRBJ2-6; the table's D call, TRBD1, has no DNA check behind it. TRBV21-1 is designated a pseudogene. CDR3 length: 17 amino acids. Here the CDR3 reads CASSNNTGGPGANVLTF. The DNA for the CDR3 is TGTGCCAGCAGCAATAATACAGGGGGTCCTGGGGCCAACGTCCTGACTTTC.

The gene calls are TRBV11-3 and TRBJ2-1; possibly TRBD2 for D (6 bases). Trimming took off 4 bases at V and 9 bases at J, with 16 bases between the two ends. CDR1 and CDR2 from the germline V gene are SGHNT and YENEEA. The CDR3 extends over 14 amino acids. The CDR3 DNA reads TGTGCCAGCAGCTATGCCAGGACTACTCCTGAGCAGTTCTTC. It yields the protein CASSYARTTPEQFF.

The chain recombines TRBV28 with TRBJ1-2, with a tentative D call TRBD1 (6 bases). Looked up from germline, CDR1 is MDHEN and CDR2 is SYDVKM. V lost 3 bases and J lost 8, with 19 bases in between. The CDR3 sequence is 15 residues long. CDR3 residues: CASSFADSRLGGYTF. Here the CDR3 DNA reads TGTGCCAGCAGTTTCGCGGACAGCCGATTGGGGGGCTACACCTTC.

This chain uses TRBV2 with TRBJ1-1; TRBD1 agrees at 7 bases. CDR1 and CDR2 from the germline V gene are SNHLY and FYNNEI. The CDR3 spans 14 residues. Trimming took 7 bases from V and 5 from J; bases not matched to a gene: 10. The CDR3 DNA follows: TGTGCCAGCAAACGAACAGGGGCCTGGACTGAAGCTTTCTTT. Encoded protein: CASKRTGAWTEAFF.

The rearrangement uses TRBV4-3 and TRBJ1-1, with a weak D call TRBD1 (6 bases). The CDR3 runs 13 residues. V was trimmed by 2 bases and J by 6 bases, leaving 10 bases between them. Germline V gives CDR1 LGHNA, CDR2 YSLEER. CDR3 residues: CASSQNNRAEAFF. The CDR3 DNA follows: TGCGCCAGCAGCCAAAATAACAGGGCTGAAGCTTTCTTT.

The rearrangement joins TRBV7-2 to TRBJ2-7; D gene uncertain. Trimming shortened V by 1 base and J by 3 bases, and 4 bases separated the two germline ends. The CDR3 sequence is 12 residues long. Germline V lookup: CDR1 SGHTA, CDR2 FQGNSA. The DNA of the CDR3 is TGTGCCAGCAGCTTAGACTACTACGAGCAGTACTTC. This encodes CASSLDYYEQYF.

The chain employs TRBV4-2 and TRBJ1-6, with 8 nucleotides matching TRBD1. V trimming: 4 bases; J trimming: 0 bases; junction bases outside the gene matches: 8. There are 18 residues in the CDR3. The germline V gene has CDR1 LGHNA and CDR2 YNFKEQ. The CDR3 nucleotides read TGTGCCAGCAGCCCGCAGGACAGGGCCAGCTCCTATAATTCACCCCTCCACTTT. Translating it yields CASSPQDRASSYNSPLHF.

The chain recombines TRBV28 with TRBJ1-5; unclear D gene. Per the germline V gene, CDR1 is MDHEN and CDR2 is SYDVKM. CDR3 size: 13 residues. The V end was cut by 3 bases, the J end by 4 bases, with 7 bases between. This chain's CDR3 is CASSLYRNQPQHF. Here the CDR3 DNA reads TGTGCCAGCAGTTTGTACAGAAATCAGCCCCAGCATTTT.

The CDR3 loop is CASSQIYEQYF. CDR3 nucleotide sequence: TGTGCCAGCAGCCAGATCTACGAGCAGTACTTC. The chain links TRBV6-1 to TRBJ2-7; D is ambiguous. The CDR3 consists of 11 residues. Germline V gene sequence: CDR1 MNHNS, CDR2 SASEGT. The V and J ends lost 6 bases and 3 bases respectively, with 6 bases between them.

J is TRBJ1-5 and V is TRBV28, with 8 bases fitting TRBD1. Per the germline V gene, CDR1 is MDHEN and CDR2 is SYDVKM. The V and J ends lost 2 bases and 7 bases, in that order; junction bases with no gene match: 10. This CDR3 is 16 amino acids long. CDR3 DNA: TGTGCCAGCAGTTTAAATGACGGACAGGGTCGCCAGCCCCAGCATTTT. As protein: CASSLNDGQGRQPQHF.

This sequence joins TRBV28 and TRBJ2-7, with D uncertain. This CDR3 is 12 amino acids long. Germline CDR1 is MDHEN and CDR2 is SYDVKM. The ends were cut back, 10 bases at V and 2 bases at J, with 12 bases in the middle. The CDR3 DNA is TGTGCCACCTACAGTTCTACCTACGAGCAGTACTTC. Its translation is CATYSSTYEQYF.

This chain links TRBV28 with TRBJ2-2; tentatively, D is TRBD1 (5 bases). V lost 3 bases, J lost 6 bases, and 11 bases lay in between. Germline V gene sequence: CDR1 MDHEN, CDR2 SYDVKM. CDR3 length equals 14 residues. CDR3 in DNA: TGTGCCAGCAGTTTCCAGGGTAGGGCCGGGGAGCTGTTTTTT. Protein sequence: CASSFQGRAGELFF.

The chain recombines TRBV28 with TRBJ2-2; 9 nucleotides align to TRBD1. Looked up from germline, CDR1 is MDHEN and CDR2 is SYDVKM. CDR3 length: 16 residues. Losses at the gene ends were 5 bases for V and 8 bases for J; bases not matched to a gene: 12. The CDR3, as DNA: TGTGCCAGCAGTCCCTCCGGGACAGGGTTATTTGGGGAGCTGTTTTTT. Its protein is CASSPSGTGLFGELFF. The full variable domain, in which reference TRBV28 and TRBJ2-2 provide the parts outside the CDR3, is DVKVTQSSRYLVKRTGEKVFLECVQDMDHENMFWYRQDPGLGLRLIYFSYDVKMKEKGDIPEGYSVSREKKERFSLILESASTNQTSMYLCASSPSGTGLFGELFFGEGSRLTVL.

This clone has more than one count but fewer than ten. The chain joins TRBV6-5 to TRBJ2-1; 11 bases line up with TRBD2. The CDR3 runs 15 residues. The V gene's germline CDR1 is MNHEY and CDR2 SVGAGI. J lost 3 bases, V lost 2 bases, and 0 bases had no gene match. CDR3: CASSYTSGSYNEQFF. In DNA, the CDR3 is TGTGCCAGCAGTTACACTAGCGGGAGCTACAATGAGCAGTTCTTC.

The rearrangement joins TRBV30 to TRBJ2-3, with D maybe TRBD2 (7 bases). The CDR3 spans 14 residues. V lost 3 bases, J lost 6 bases, and 16 bases lay in between. Germline CDR1 GTSNPN, CDR2 SVGIG (reference sequence). CDR3 nucleotide sequence: TGTGCCTGGAGCGGTGGGGGGGGCAGGGATACGCAGTATTTT. Protein: CAWSGGGGRDTQYF.

This chain joins TRBV18 and TRBJ2-5, with TRBD2 matching 7 bases. The germline gives CDR1 KGHSH, CDR2 LQKENI. The length of the CDR3 is 16 residues. After removal of 2 bases from V and 4 bases from J, the junction contained 10 bases not matched to a gene. The CDR3 sequence: CASSPFDSGGAETQYF. The CDR3 DNA follows: TGTGCCAGCTCACCATTCGATTCGGGAGGAGCAGAGACCCAGTACTTC.

This clone showed up just a few times. The chain combines TRBV7-6 with TRBJ1-3; D unresolved. The CDR3 is 13 amino acids. With 5 bases removed from V and 0 bases from J, the gap between germline ends came to 5 bases. Germline CDR1 is SGHVS and CDR2 is FNYEAQ. For the CDR3, the DNA is TGTGCCAGCAGCCTAAGCTCTGGAAACACCATATATTTT. Translating it yields CASSLSSGNTIYF.